The present T cell receptor (beta chain) was sequenced within a study of Tregs in tolerant kidney transplant recipients (dated by TCRdb to between 2018 and 2021). Broadly, across the study: Before combined kidney and bone marrow transplantation, this study identified donor-specific regulatory T cells using TCRbeta sequencing and then followed those same cells after transplant.

CDR1 and CDR2 were assigned from the germline V gene as SGHAT and FQNNGV. Inclusive of the bounding cysteine and phenylalanine, the CDR3 is 16 residues long. The retained sequence is limited to the CDR3, 48 bases, with the frame set at the first base. Here V drops 1 base and J drops 4 bases, and the junction holds 5 bases not matched to any gene. For this clone: The target of this receptor is not known. No base quality values were provided; no much bigger clone lies one nucleotide off.

The transplants used related donors along with nonmyeloablative bone marrow transplantation, and in the human trials mixed chimerism was transient. Unstimulated Tregs (CD4+CD25+CD127-), CD4+ non-Tregs (CD4+CD25-), CD4 and CD8 cells were FACS-sorted from thawed PBMCs. The patients were several recipients of combined kidney and bone marrow transplants from the ITN036ST trial, and samples were available only from these trial subjects. Healthy control blood was separated into PBMCs by Ficoll density gradient and cryopreserved, and patient PBMCs were collected both before and after transplant. Study-wide conclusions, independent of this receptor: Because the PCR primers were changed over time for some patients, nucleotide-level comparison could not be performed across the samples from those patients. Because the study included only a small number of patients, the results must be confirmed in larger populations and under other immunosuppression protocols. In tolerant patients, the expansion of donor-specific Tregs was greater than global Treg expansion, suggesting that the expansion was antigen-driven rather than nonspecific. Biological reproducibility was not examined directly, but technical replication error appeared to be minimal. The most biologically relevant and donor-specific TCRbeta repertoire appeared to be identified by expanding Tregs with activated donor B cells.

For TCRbeta CDR3 sequencing, genomic DNA from the sorted cells was extracted using the QIAGEN DNeasy Blood and Tissue Kit. High-throughput TCRbeta CDR3 sequencing, including PCR amplification with bias correction and internal controls, was performed commercially through immunoSEQ. The authors processed their data as follows. A unique productive TCRbeta sequence was defined by the CDR3 nucleotide sequence when primers matched, and otherwise by the CDR3 amino acid sequence together with the Vbeta and Jbeta genes. As a correction for sorting error, sequences shared between sorted populations at a frequency ratio of 2:1 or less were discarded, and the remaining shared sequences were assigned to the higher population. A sequence was defined as donor-reactive if the sequence was expanded at least 5-fold in CFSE-low cells compared with unstimulated cells and had a frequency of at least 0.01% in CFSE-low cells. Jensen-Shannon divergence calculated on the top 100 TCRbeta sequences ranked by frequency was used to measure repertoire divergence. For samples with multiple sequencing runs, sorting error was corrected separately for each run before the runs were pooled. The table was pulled from immuneACCESS by TCRdb, which kept in-frame rearrangements only. Such tables lose some clones; where checked, under half of the loss comes from unresolved V genes, and the rest has no known cause. D and trimming come from the DNA, and the V and J calls and clone size come from that table. The table for this sample lists tens of thousands of clones; around 90% of them were counted only once. The ten largest account for 1.5% to 2% of the sample.

Source: CD4+ T cells from blood (PBMCs), taken 24 months after the transplant. The TCR sequence derives from a human patient who received a combined kidney and bone marrow transplant. Because of the transplant, the T cells may be the graft donor's rather than the patient's own. The chain was built from TRBV11-2 and TRBJ2-3; 10 bases in between match TRBD2. The DNA reads TGTGCCAGCAGCTTAGCTAGCGGGGGTGGTGCAGATACGCAGTATTTT. This codes for CASSLASGGGADTQYF.